A selection of T cell receptor beta chains follows, all from one sample in a study of blood T cell repertoires in COVID-19. Method: immunoSEQ multiplex PCR; TCRdb's copy keeps in-frame clones and lacks some. The table records 250,000 to 300,000 clones, 65% to 90% of them present only once. The material sequenced was peripheral blood. Source of these receptors: a man between 50 and 59 years old with active or convalescent COVID-19. Both conserved end residues are part of each CDR3. Fields, in order: D gene, V gene, clone size, J gene, CDR3 DNA, CDR3 protein. A D gene is named only where the DNA matches it firmly. The size of a clone is reported for some rows only, either as once, few or many, or as a class for expanded clones.

D: TRBD2; V: TRBV11-1; size: -; J: TRBJ2-2; DNA: TGTGCCAGCAGCCCTAGCGGGAGGGCGCGGACCGGGGAGCTGTTTTTT; CDR3: CASSPSGRARTGELFF
D: TRBD2; V: TRBV20-1; size: -; J: TRBJ2-7; DNA: TGCAGTGCTAGTGGGACTAGCGGGAGGCATAGCAACGAGCAGTACTTC; CDR3: CSASGTSGRHSNEQYF
D: -; V: TRBV5-4; size: -; J: TRBJ1-1; DNA: TGTGCCAGCAGCTTGATAGAGAACACTGAAGCTTTCTTT; CDR3: CASSLIENTEAFF
D: -; V: TRBV5-5; size: -; J: TRBJ1-3; DNA: TGTGCCAGCAGCTTGGATCAGGGCTCTGGAAACACCATATATTTT; CDR3: CASSLDQGSGNTIYF
D: -; V: TRBV7-2; size: -; J: TRBJ2-7; DNA: TGTGCCAGCAGCTTATTCTTCGGCGAGCAGTACTTC; CDR3: CASSLFFGEQYF
D: TRBD1; V: TRBV7-9; size: -; J: TRBJ1-2; DNA: TGTGCCAGCAGCACGACTCACCGGGACAGCAGCGGCTACACCTTC; CDR3: CASSTTHRDSSGYTF
D: -; V: TRBV21-1; size: -; J: TRBJ2-1; DNA: TGTGCCAGCAGCAAAGTACTGACTAGCGGGAGAGGGAATGAGCAGTTCTTC; CDR3: CASSKVLTSGRGNEQFF
D: TRBD1; V: TRBV5-1; size: -; J: TRBJ1-6; DNA: TGCGCCAGCAGCTTAGAGCCGGGACAGGGCGATTCACCCCTCCACTTT; CDR3: CASSLEPGQGDSPLHF
D: -; V: TRBV5-1; size: -; J: TRBJ1-5; DNA: TGCGCCAGCAGCTTCGGGACAACCCCTAATCAGCCCCAGCATTTT; CDR3: CASSFGTTPNQPQHF
D: TRBD2; V: TRBV7-3; size: -; J: TRBJ2-1; DNA: TGTGCCAGCAGCTTACTGGGACTAGCGGGAGTGGGTGAGCAGTTCTTC; CDR3: CASSLLGLAGVGEQFF
D: -; V: TRBV7-2; size: few; J: TRBJ2-7; DNA: TGTGCCAGCAGCCCTAAGGCCCTGGGGGGGCAGTACTTC; CDR3: CASSPKALGGQYF
D: TRBD1; V: TRBV14; size: -; J: TRBJ2-5; DNA: TGTGCCAGCGACGGGACAGTCCAAGAGACCCAGTACTTC; CDR3: CASDGTVQETQYF
D: -; V: TRBV30; size: -; J: TRBJ2-6; DNA: TGTGCCTGGGACAGAGATATGGGGGCCAACGTCCTGACTTTC; CDR3: CAWDRDMGANVLTF
D: -; V: TRBV23-1; size: -; J: TRBJ2-7; DNA: TGCGCCAGCAGTCGATCGGGGCGGGGGCGTTCCTACGAGCAGTACTTC; CDR3: CASSRSGRGRSYEQYF
D: TRBD2; V: TRBV7-9; size: -; J: TRBJ2-1; DNA: TGTGCCAGCAGCTTAGTCCCAGCGGGAGCATGGGAGCAGTTCTTC; CDR3: CASSLVPAGAWEQFF
D: TRBD2; V: TRBV6-2/TRBV6-3; size: -; J: TRBJ2-7; DNA: TGTGCCAGCAGTTACCTTTCTGGACTAGCGGGATCGGAGCAGTACTTC; CDR3: CASSYLSGLAGSEQYF
D: TRBD1; V: TRBV9; size: -; J: TRBJ1-2; DNA: TGTGCCAGCAGCGTAGAGGGGACAGGCCCCCTGTATGGCTACACCTTC; CDR3: CASSVEGTGPLYGYTF
D: TRBD2; V: TRBV9; size: -; J: TRBJ2-2; DNA: TGTGCCAGCAGCCCGACGGGGCGGGAGGGCCTCGGGGAGCTGTTTTTT; CDR3: CASSPTGREGLGELFF
D: -; V: TRBV28; size: few; J: TRBJ1-2; DNA: TGTGCCAGCAGCCGCCCCCAGGGGATCGGCTACACCTTC; CDR3: CASSRPQGIGYTF
D: TRBD1; V: TRBV7-9; size: few; J: TRBJ1-2; DNA: TGTGCCAGCAGCCGAAGGGACAGGATCTATGGCTACACCTTC; CDR3: CASSRRDRIYGYTF
D: -; V: TRBV19; size: -; J: TRBJ1-1; DNA: TGTGCCAGTATGACAGTTCGAAACACTGAAGCTTTCTTT; CDR3: CASMTVRNTEAFF
D: TRBD2; V: TRBV5-6; size: -; J: TRBJ2-1; DNA: TGTGCCAGCAGCTCGGGGCTCGGACTAGCGAATTACAATGAGCAGTTCTTC; CDR3: CASSSGLGLANYNEQFF
D: TRBD1; V: TRBV4-3; size: -; J: TRBJ2-7; DNA: TGCGCCAGCAGCCGCGCGACAGGGGCATTATACGAGCAGTACTTC; CDR3: CASSRATGALYEQYF
D: TRBD2; V: TRBV12-3/TRBV12-4; size: -; J: TRBJ2-3; DNA: TGTGCCAGCACCGGGACTAGCGTTAATACGCAGTATTTT; CDR3: CASTGTSVNTQYF
D: TRBD2; V: TRBV4-1; size: -; J: TRBJ2-1; DNA: TGCGCCAGCAGCCAACCGGGACTAGAGTACAATGAGCAGTTCTTC; CDR3: CASSQPGLEYNEQFF